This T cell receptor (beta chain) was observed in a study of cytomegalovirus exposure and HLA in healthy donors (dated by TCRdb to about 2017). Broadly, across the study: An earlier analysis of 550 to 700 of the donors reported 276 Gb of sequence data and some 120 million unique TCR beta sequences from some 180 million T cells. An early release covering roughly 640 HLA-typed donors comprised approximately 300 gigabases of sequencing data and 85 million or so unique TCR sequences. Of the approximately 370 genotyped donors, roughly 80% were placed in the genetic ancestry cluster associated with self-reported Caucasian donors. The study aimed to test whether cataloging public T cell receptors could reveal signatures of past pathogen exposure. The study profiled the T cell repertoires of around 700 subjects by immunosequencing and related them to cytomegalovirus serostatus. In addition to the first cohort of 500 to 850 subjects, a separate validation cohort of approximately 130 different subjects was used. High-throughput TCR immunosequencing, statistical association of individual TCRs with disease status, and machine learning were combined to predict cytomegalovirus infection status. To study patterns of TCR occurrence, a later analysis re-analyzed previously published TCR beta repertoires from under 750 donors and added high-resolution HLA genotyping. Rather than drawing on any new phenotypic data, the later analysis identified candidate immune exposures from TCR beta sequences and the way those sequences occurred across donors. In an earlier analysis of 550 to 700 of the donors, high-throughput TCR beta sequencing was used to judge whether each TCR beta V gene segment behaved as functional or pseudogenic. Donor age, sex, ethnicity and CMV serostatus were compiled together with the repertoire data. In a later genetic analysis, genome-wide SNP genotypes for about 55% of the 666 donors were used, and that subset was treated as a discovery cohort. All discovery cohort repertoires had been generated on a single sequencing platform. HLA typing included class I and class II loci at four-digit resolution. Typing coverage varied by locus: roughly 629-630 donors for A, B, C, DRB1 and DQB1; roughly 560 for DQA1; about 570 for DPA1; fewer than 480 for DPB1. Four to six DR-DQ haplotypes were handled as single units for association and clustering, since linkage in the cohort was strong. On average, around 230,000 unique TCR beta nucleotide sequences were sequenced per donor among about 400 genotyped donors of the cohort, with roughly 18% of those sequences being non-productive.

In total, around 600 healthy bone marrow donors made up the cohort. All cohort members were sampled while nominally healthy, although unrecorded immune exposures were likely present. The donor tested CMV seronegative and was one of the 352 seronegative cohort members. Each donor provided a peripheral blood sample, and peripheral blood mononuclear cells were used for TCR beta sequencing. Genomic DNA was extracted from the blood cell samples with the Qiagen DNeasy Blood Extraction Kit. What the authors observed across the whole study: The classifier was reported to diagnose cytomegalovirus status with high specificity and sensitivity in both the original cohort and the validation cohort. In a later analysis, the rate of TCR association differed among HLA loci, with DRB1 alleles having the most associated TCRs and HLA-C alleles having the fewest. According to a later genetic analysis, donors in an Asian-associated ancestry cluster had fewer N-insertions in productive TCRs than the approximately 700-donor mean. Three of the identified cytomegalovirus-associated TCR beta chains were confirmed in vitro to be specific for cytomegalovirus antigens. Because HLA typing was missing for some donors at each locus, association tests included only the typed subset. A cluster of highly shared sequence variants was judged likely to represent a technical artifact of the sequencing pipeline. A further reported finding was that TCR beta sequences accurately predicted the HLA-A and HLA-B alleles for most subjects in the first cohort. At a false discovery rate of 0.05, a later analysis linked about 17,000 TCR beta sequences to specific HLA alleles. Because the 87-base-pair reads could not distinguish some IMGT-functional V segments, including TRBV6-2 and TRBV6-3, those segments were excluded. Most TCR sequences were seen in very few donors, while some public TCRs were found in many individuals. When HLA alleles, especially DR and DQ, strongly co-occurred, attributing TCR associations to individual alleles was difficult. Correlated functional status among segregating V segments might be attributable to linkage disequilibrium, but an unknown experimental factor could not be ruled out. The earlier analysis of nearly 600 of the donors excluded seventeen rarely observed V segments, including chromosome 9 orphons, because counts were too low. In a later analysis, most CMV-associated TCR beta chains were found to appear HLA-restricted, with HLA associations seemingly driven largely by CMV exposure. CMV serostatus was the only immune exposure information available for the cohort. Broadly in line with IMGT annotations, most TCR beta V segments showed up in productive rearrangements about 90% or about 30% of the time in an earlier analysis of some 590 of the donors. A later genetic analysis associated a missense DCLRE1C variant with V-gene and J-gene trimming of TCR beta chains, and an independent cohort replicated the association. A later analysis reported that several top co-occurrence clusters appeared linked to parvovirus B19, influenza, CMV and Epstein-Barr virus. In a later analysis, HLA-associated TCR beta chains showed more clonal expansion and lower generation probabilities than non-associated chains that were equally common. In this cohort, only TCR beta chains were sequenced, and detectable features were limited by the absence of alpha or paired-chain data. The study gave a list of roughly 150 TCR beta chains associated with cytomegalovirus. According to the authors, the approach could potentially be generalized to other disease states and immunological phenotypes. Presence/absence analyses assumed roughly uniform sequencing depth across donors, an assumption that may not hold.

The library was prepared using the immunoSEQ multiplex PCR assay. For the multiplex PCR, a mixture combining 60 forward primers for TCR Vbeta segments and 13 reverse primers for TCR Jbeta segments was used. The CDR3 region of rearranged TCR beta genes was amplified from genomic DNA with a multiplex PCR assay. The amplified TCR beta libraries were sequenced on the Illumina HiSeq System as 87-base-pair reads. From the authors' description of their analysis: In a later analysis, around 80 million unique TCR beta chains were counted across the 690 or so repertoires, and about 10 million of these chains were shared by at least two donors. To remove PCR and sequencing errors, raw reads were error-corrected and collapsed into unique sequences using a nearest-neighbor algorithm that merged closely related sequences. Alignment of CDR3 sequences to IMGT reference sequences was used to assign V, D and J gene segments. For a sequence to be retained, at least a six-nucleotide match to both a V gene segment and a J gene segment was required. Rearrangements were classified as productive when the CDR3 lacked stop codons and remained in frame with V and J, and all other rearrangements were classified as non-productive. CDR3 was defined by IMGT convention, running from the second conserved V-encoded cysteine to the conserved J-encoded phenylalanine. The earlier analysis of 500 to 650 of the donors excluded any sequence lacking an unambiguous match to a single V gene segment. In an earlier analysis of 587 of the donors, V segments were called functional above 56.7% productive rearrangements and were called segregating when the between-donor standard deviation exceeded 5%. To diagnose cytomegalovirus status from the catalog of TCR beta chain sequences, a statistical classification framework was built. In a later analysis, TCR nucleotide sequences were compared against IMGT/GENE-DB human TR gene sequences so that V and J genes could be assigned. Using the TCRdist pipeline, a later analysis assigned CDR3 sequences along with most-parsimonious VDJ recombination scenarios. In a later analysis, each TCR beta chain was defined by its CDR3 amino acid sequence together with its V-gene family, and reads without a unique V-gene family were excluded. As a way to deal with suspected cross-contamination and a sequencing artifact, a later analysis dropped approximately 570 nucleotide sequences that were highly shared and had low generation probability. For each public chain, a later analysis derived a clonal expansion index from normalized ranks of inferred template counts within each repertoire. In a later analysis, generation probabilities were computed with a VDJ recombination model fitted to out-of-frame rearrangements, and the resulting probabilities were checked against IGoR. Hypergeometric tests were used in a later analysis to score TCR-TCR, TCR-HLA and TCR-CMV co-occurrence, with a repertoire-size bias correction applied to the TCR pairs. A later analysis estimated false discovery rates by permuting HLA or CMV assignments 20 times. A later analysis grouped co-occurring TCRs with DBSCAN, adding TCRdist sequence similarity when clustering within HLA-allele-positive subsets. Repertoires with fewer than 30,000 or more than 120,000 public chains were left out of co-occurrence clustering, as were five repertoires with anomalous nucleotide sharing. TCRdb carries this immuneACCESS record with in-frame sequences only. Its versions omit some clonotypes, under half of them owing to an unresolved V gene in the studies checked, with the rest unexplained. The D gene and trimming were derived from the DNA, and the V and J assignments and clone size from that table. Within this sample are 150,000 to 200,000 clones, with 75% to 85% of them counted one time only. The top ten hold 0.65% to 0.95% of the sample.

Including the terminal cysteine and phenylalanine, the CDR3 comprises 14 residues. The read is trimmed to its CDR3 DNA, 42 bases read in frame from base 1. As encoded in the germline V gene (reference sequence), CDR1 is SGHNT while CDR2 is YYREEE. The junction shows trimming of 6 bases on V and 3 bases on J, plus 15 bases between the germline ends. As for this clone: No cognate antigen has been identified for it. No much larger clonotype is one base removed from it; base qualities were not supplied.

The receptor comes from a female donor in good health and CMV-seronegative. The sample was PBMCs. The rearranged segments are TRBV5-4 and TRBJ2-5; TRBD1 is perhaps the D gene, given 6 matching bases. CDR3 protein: CASNLRGTEETQYF. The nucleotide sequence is TGTGCCAGCAATCTCAGGGGTACGGAAGAGACCCAGTACTTC.